This T cell receptor beta chain appears in the sequencing data of a study of blood T cell repertoires in COVID-19. Study-level information: Italy, Spain and the United States were the sources of the convalescent and acute COVID-19 samples. Nucleic acid was either cDNA or gDNA, and it came from T cells, B-cell-depleted T cells, or PBMCs.

In the authors' methods: Estimation of nucleated cell counts was performed using reference gene primer amplification. Generated by immunoSEQ multiplex PCR, the TCRdb table keeps only in-frame clones and is missing some. Clone size and V and J calls were adopted from that table, with D and trimming inferred from the DNA. The repertoire holds nearly 60,000 clones, more than 75% seen once, with approximately 4.5% in the top ten. In germline, CDR1 is MDHEN, CDR2 SYDVKM. The CDR3 is 16 residues long. The ends were cut back, 5 bases at V and 3 bases at J, with 17 bases in the middle. The chain has TRBV28 and TRBJ1-5, with D perhaps matching TRBD1 (5 bases). Sequenced material: peripheral blood. This clonotype originated in a man aged 40-55 years with active COVID-19. The chain's CDR3 is CASSPLRSGDNQPQHF. The CDR3 DNA follows: TGTGCCAGCAGTCCCCTTCGCTCGGGGGACAATCAGCCCCAGCATTTT.